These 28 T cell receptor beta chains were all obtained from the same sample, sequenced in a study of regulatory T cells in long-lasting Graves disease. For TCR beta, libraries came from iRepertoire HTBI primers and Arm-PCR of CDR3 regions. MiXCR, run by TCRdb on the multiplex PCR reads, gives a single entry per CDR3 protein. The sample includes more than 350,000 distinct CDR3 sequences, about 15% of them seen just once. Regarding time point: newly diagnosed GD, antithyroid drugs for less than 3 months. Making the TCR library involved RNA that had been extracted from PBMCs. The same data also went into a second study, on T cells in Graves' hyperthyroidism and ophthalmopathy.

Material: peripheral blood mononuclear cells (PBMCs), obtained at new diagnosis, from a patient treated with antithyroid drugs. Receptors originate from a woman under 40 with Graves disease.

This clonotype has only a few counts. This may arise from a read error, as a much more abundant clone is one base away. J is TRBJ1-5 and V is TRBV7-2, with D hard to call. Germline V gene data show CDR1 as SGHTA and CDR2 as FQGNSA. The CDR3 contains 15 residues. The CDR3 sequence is CAGSLLHERDQPQHF. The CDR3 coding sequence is TGTGCCGGCAGCTTATTGCACGAGAGGGATCAGCCCCAGCATTTT.

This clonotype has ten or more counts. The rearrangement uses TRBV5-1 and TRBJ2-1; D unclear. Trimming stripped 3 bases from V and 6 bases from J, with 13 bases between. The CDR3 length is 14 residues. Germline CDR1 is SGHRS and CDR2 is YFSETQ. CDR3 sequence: CASSYDKAPNEQFF. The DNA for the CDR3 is TGCGCCAGCAGCTACGACAAGGCCCCCAATGAGCAGTTCTTC.

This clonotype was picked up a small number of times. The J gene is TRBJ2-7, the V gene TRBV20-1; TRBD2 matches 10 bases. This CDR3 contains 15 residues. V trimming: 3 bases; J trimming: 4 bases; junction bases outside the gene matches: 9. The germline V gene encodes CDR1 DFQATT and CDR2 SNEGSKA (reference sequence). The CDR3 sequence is CSARDPSGSNYEQYF. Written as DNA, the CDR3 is TGCAGTGCTAGGGACCCTAGCGGGAGTAATTACGAGCAGTACTTC.

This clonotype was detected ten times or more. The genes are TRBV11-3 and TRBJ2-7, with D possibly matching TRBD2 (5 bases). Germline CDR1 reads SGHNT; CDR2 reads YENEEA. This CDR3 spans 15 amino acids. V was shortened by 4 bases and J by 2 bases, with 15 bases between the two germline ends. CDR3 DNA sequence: TGTGCCAGCAGCTCTCTTGTAGAGCGGCCCTACGAGCAGTACTTC. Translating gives CASSSLVERPYEQYF.

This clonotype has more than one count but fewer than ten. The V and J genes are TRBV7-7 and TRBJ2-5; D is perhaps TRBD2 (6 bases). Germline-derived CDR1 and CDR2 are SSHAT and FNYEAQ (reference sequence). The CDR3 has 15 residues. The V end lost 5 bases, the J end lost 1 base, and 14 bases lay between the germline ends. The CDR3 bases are TGTGCCAGCAGCCCCCTGGAGGGTCGCCAAGAGACCCAGTACTTC. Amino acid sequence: CASSPLEGRQETQYF.

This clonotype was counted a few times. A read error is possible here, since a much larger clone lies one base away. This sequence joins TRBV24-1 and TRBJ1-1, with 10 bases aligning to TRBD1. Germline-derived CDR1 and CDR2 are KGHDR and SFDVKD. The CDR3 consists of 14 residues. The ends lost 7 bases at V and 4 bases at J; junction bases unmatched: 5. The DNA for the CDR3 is TGTGCCACCAGAGGGACAGGGGCGTCCACTGAAGCTTTCTTT. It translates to CATRGTGASTEAFF.

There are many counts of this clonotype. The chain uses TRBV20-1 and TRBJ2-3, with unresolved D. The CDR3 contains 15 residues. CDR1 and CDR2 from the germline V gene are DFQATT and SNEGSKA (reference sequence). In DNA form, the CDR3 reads TGCAGGACCTCTCCCACGGCCATTAGCACAGATACGCAGTATTTT. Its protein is CRTSPTAISTDTQYF.

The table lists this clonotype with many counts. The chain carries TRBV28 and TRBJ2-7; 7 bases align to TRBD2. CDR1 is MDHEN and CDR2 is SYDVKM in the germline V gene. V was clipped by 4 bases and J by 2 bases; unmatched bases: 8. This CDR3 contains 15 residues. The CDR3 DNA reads TGTGCCAGCAGTTCCCGGGACTATGGGGCCTACGAGCAGTACTTC. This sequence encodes CASSSRDYGAYEQYF.

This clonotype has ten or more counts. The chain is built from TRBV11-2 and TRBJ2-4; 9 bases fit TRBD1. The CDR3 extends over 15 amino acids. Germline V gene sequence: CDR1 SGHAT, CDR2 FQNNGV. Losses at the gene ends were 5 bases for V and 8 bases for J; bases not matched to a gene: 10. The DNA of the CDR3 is TGTGCCAGCAGCGTCTCCGGGACAGGGTTGGACATTCAGTACTTC. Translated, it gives CASSVSGTGLDIQYF.

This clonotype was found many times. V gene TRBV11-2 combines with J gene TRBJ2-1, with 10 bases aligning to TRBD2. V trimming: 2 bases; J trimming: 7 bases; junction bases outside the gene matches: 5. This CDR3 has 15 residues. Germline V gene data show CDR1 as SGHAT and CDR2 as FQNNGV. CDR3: CASSLFSSGRNEQFF. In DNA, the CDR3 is TGTGCCAGCAGCTTATTTTCTAGCGGGAGAAATGAGCAGTTCTTC.

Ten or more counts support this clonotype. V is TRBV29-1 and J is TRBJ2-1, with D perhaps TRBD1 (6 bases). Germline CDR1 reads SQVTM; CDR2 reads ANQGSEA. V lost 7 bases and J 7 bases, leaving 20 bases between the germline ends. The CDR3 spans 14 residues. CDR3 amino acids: CSAITGIRLNEQFF. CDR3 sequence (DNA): TGCAGCGCTATAACAGGGATACGGCTGAATGAGCAGTTCTTC.

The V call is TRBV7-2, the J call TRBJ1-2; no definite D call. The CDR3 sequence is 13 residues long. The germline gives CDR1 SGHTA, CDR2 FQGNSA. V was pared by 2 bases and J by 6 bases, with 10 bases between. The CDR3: CASSLSELDGYTF. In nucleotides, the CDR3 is TGTGCCAGCAGCTTATCAGAACTCGATGGCTACACCTTC.

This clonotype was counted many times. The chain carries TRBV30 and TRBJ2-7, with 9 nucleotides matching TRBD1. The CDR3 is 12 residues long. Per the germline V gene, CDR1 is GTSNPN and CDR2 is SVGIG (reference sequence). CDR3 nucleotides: TGTACCGGGACAGGGTCGGCCTACGAGCAGTACTTC. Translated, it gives CTGTGSAYEQYF.

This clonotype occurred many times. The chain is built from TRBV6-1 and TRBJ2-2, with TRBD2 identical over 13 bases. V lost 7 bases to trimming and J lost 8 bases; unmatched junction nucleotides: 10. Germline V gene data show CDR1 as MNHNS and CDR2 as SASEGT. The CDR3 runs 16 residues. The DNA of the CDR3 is TGTGCCAGCACCCCCGGACTAGCGGGAGTAACTGGGGAGCTGTTTTTT. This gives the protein CASTPGLAGVTGELFF.

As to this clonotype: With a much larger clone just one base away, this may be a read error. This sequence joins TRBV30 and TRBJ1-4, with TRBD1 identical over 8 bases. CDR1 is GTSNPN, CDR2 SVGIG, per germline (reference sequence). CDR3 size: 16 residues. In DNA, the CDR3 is TGTGCCTGGAGTGTAGCGGTTCAGGGGGCGAGTGAAAAACTGTCTTTT. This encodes CAWSVAVQGASEKLSF.

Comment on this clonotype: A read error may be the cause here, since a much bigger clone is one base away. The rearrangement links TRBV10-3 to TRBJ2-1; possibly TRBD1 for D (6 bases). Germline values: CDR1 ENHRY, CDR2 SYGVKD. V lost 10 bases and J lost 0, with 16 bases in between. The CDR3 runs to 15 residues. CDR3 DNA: TGTGCCACCCGGACAGAAGAGAGCTCCTACAATGAGCAGTTCTTC. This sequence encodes CATRTEESSYNEQFF.

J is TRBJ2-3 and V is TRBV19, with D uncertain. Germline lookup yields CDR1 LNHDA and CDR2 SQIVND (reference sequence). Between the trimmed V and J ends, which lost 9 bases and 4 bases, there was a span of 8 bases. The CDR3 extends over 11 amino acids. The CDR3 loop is CASLTADTQYF. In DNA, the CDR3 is TGTGCCAGCCTCACCGCAGATACGCAGTATTTT.

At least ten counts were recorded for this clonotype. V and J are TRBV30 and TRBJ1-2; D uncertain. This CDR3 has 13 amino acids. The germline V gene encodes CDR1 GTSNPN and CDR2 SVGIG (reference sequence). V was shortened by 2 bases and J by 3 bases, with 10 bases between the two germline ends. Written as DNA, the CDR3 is TGTGCCTGGAGTTTGGAGGGTGACTATGGCTACACCTTC. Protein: CAWSLEGDYGYTF.

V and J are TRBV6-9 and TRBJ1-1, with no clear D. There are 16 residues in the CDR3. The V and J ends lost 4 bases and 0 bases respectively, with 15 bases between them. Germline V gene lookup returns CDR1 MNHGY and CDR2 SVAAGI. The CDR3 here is CASSFEAANMNTEAFF. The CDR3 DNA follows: TGTGCCAGCAGTTTTGAGGCAGCAAATATGAACACTGAAGCTTTCTTT.

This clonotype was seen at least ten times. Here the CDR3 reads CASSPGPGGSLVNEQFF. DNA for the CDR3: TGCGCCAGCAGCCCCGGGCCGGGTGGGAGCCTAGTTAATGAGCAGTTCTTC. The rearrangement uses TRBV4-1 and TRBJ2-1; the D gene is possibly TRBD2 (5 bases). Between the trimmed V and J ends, which lost 4 bases and 7 bases, there was a span of 23 bases. The CDR3 covers 17 residues. Germline CDR1 reads MGHRA; CDR2 reads YSYEKL.

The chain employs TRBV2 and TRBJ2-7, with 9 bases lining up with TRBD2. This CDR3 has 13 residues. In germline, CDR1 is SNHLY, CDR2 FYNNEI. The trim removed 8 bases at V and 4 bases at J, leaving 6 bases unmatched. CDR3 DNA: TGTGCCAGCGGGGCTAGCGGGGATTACGAGCAGTACTTC. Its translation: CASGASGDYEQYF.

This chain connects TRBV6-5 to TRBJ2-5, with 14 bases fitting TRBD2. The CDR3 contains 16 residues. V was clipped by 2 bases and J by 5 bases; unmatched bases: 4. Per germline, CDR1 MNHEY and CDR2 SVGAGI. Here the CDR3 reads CASSYTGLAGVETQYF. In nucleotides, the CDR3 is TGTGCCAGCAGTTACACGGGACTAGCGGGAGTGGAGACCCAGTACTTC.

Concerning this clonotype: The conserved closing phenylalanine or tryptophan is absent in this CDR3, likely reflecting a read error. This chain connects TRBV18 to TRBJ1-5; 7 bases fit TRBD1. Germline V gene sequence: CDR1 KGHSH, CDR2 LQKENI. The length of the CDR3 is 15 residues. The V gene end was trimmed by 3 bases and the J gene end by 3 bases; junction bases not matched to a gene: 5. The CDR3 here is CASSPQGVVNQPQHS. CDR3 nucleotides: TGTGCCAGCTCACCCCAGGGGGTTGTCAATCAGCCCCAGCATTCT.

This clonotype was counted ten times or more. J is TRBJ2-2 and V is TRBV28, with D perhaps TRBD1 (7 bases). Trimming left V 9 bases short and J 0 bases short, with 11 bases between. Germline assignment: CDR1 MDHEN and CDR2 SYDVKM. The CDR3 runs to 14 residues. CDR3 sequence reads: CASAGQPNTGELFF. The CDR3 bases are TGTGCCAGTGCGGGACAGCCGAACACCGGGGAGCTGTTTTTT.

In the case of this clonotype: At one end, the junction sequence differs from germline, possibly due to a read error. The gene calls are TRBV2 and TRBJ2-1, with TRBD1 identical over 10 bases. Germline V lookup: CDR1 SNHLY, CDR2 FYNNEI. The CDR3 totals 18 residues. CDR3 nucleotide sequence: TGTGCCAGCAGTGAATGGGGGACAGGGGCTTCCGCTAACAATGGGCAGTTCTTC. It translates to CASSEWGTGASANNGQFF.

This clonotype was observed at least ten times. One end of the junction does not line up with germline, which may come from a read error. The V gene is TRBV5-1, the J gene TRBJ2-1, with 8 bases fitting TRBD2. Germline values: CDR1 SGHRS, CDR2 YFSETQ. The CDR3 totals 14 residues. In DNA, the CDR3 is TGTGCCAGCAGCTTAGCTAGCGGGTACAATGAGCAGTTCTTC. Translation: CASSLASGYNEQFF.

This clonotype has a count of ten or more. In nucleotides, the CDR3 is TGTGCCAGCAGTTCGTATGGCTACACCTTC. Residues: CASSSYGYTF. The rearrangement uses TRBV28 and TRBJ1-2; D is unresolved. The CDR3 contains 10 residues. Trimming removed 4 bases from V and 5 bases from J, with 2 bases in between. Germline assignment: CDR1 MDHEN and CDR2 SYDVKM.

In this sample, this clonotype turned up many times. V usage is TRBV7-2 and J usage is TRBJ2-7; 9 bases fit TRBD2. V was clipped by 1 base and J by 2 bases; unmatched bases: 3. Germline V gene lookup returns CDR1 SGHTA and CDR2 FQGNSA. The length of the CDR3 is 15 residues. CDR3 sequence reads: CASSLELAGPYEQYF. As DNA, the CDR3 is TGTGCCAGCAGCTTAGAGCTAGCGGGACCCTACGAGCAGTACTTC.